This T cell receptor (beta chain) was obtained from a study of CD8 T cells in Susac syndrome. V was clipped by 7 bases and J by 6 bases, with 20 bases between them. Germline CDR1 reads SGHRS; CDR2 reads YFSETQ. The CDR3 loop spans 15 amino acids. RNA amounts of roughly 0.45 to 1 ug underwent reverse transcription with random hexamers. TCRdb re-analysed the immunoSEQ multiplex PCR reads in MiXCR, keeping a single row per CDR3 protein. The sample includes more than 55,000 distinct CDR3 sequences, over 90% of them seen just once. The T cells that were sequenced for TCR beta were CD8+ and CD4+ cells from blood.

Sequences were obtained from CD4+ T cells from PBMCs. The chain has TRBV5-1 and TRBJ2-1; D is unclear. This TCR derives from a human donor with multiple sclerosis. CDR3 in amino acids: CASSPDSIVPNEQFF. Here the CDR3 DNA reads TGCGCCAGCTCCCCCGACTCGATTGTCCCCAATGAGCAGTTCTTC.